The 13 T cell receptor beta chains in this list originate from one sample, sequenced in a study of control samples from healthy donors and cancer patients. Data came from immunoSEQ multiplex PCR; TCRdb stores just in-frame clones and leaves some out. The profile shows roughly 140,000 clones, about 94% of them singletons. The sequencing sample was made of blood. The origin of the receptors is a man in his forties or fifties in good health.

J is TRBJ1-3 and V is TRBV11-2; D remains unclear. CDR3 length equals 14 residues. The ends were cut back, 5 bases at V and 2 bases at J, with 10 bases in the middle. The germline CDR1 and CDR2 sequences are SGHAT and FQNNGV. In DNA form, the CDR3 reads TGTGCCAGCAGCCCCGCCAGCACTGGAAACACCATATATTTT. This sequence encodes CASSPASTGNTIYF.

The rearrangement joins TRBV4-1 to TRBJ2-3, with 8 positions matching TRBD2. CDR3 size: 17 residues. CDR1 and CDR2 (germline): MGHRA, YSYEKL. Unmatched junction bases numbered 13, after V lost 4 bases and J lost 4 bases. In nucleotides, the CDR3 is TGCGCCAGCAGCCCTACGCTCGGGGGGGGCCCTCCAGATACGCAGTATTTT. The encoded protein is CASSPTLGGGPPDTQYF.

This chain links TRBV3-1 (or the pseudogene TRBV3-2) with TRBJ2-7; 11 bases align to TRBD1. This CDR3 region has 16 residues. V shed 8 bases and J 6 bases; nucleotides not matched to a gene: 15. Germline values: CDR1 LGHDT, CDR2 YNNKEL (reference sequence). The CDR3: CASGQGAMAGEAEQYF. DNA for the CDR3: TGTGCCAGCGGACAGGGGGCGATGGCGGGAGAGGCCGAGCAGTACTTC.

The chain uses TRBV12-3 or TRBV12-4 and TRBJ2-7; maybe TRBD1 (6 bases). This CDR3 comprises 13 residues. Trimming left V 1 base short and J 5 bases short, with 9 bases between. The CDR3, as DNA: TGTGCCAGCAGTTTAGGACCAGGGGACGAGCAGTACTTC. Amino acid sequence: CASSLGPGDEQYF.

This chain connects TRBV6-2 or TRBV6-3 to TRBJ1-1; a possible D gene is TRBD1 (5 bases). The germline V gene has CDR1 MNHEY and CDR2 SVGEGT. The CDR3 runs 13 residues. Between the trimmed V and J ends, which lost 2 bases and 4 bases, there was a span of 8 bases. The CDR3 loop is CASSYGQGTEAFF. For the CDR3, the DNA is TGTGCCAGCAGTTACGGGCAGGGCACTGAAGCTTTCTTT.

V is TRBV9 and J is TRBJ2-2, with no clear D. V lost 0 bases, J lost 0 bases, and 12 bases lay in between. The germline V gene encodes CDR1 SGDLS and CDR2 YYNGEE. CDR3 length equals 17 residues. The CDR3 DNA reads as TGTGCCAGCAGCGTAGAAGGCGTCCGGTCGAACACCGGGGAGCTGTTTTTT. Amino acid sequence: CASSVEGVRSNTGELFF.

This clone was recorded only once. This sequence joins TRBV9 and TRBJ2-1, with 10 bases aligning to TRBD2. CDR3 length: 16 amino acids. The V gene end was trimmed by 0 bases and the J gene end by 6 bases; junction bases not matched to a gene: 6. Germline lookup yields CDR1 SGDLS and CDR2 YYNGEE. This chain's CDR3 is CASSVERSGRANEQFF. The CDR3 bases are TGTGCCAGCAGCGTAGAGAGGAGCGGGAGGGCCAATGAGCAGTTCTTC. The variable domain in full, completed from reference TRBV9 and TRBJ2-1, reads DSGVTQTPKHLITATGQRVTLRCSPRSGDLSVYWYQQSLDQGLQFLIQYYNGEERAKGNILERFSAQQFPDLHSELNLSSLELGDSALYFCASSVERSGRANEQFFGPGTRLTVL.

The chain employs TRBV6-5 and TRBJ1-2, with D tentatively TRBD1 (5 bases). This CDR3 has 15 amino acids. Germline V gene data show CDR1 as MNHEY and CDR2 as SVGAGI. The germline V and J ends were trimmed by 6 bases and 6 bases, with 20 bases remaining between them. In DNA form, the CDR3 reads TGTGCCAGCAGGGGCTCTCAGGGAAATAGGCATGGCTACACCTTC. It is translated as CASRGSQGNRHGYTF.

The V and J genes are TRBV9 and TRBJ2-2, with 8 bases fitting TRBD1. The CDR3 runs to 14 residues. From germline, CDR1 is SGDLS and CDR2 YYNGEE. V lost 4 bases to trimming and J lost 5 bases; unmatched junction nucleotides: 4. The CDR3 DNA sequence: TGTGCCAGCAGCTTCGGGACAGGTACCGGGGAGCTGTTTTTT. The encoded protein is CASSFGTGTGELFF. The full variable domain, completed using reference TRBV9 and TRBJ2-2, is DSGVTQTPKHLITATGQRVTLRCSPRSGDLSVYWYQQSLDQGLQFLIQYYNGEERAKGNILERFSAQQFPDLHSELNLSSLELGDSALYFCASSFGTGTGELFFGEGSRLTVL.

CDR3 sequence reads: CASKSGKETGELFF. DNA for the CDR3: TGTGCCAGCAAGTCAGGGAAGGAGACCGGGGAGCTGTTTTTT. The gene calls are TRBV2 and TRBJ2-2; D is possibly TRBD1 (5 bases). CDR1 and CDR2 from the germline V gene are SNHLY and FYNNEI. The CDR3 has 14 amino acids. V shed 7 bases and J shed 5 bases, with 14 bases lying between them.

The chain carries TRBV5-1 and TRBJ2-7, with a weak D call TRBD1 (5 bases). CDR1 is SGHRS and CDR2 is YFSETQ in the germline V gene. The CDR3 loop spans 12 amino acids. The V end was cut by 7 bases, the J end by 3 bases, with 11 bases between. The CDR3 DNA is TGCGCCAGCCAGGGCAGGGACTACGAGCAGTACTTC. Protein sequence: CASQGRDYEQYF. Supplemented by reference TRBV5-1 and TRBJ2-7, the full variable domain reads KAGVTQTPRYLIKTRGQQVTLSCSPISGHRSVSWYQQTPGQGLQFLFEYFSETQRNKGNFPGRFSGRQFSNSRSEMNVSTLELGDSALYLCASQGRDYEQYFGPGTRLTVT.

V is TRBV27 and J is TRBJ1-6; D unresolved. The CDR3 is 16 amino acids. Germline V gene lookup returns CDR1 MNHEY and CDR2 SMNVEV (reference sequence). Trimming shortened V by 4 bases and J by 10 bases, and 20 bases separated the two germline ends. For the CDR3, the DNA is TGTGCCAGCAGTTCGTTCTACTCGTACCTCCAGTCACCCCTCCACTTT. Translating it yields CASSSFYSYLQSPLHF.

V gene TRBV5-6 combines with J gene TRBJ1-4; possibly TRBD1 for D (6 bases). The germline V and J ends were trimmed by 1 base and 7 bases, with 11 bases remaining between them. The CDR3 totals 14 residues. Germline V lookup: CDR1 SGHDT, CDR2 YYEEEE. The CDR3 is CASSLLGGGEKLFF. CDR3 DNA sequence: TGTGCCAGCAGCTTGTTAGGGGGAGGTGAAAAACTGTTTTTT.